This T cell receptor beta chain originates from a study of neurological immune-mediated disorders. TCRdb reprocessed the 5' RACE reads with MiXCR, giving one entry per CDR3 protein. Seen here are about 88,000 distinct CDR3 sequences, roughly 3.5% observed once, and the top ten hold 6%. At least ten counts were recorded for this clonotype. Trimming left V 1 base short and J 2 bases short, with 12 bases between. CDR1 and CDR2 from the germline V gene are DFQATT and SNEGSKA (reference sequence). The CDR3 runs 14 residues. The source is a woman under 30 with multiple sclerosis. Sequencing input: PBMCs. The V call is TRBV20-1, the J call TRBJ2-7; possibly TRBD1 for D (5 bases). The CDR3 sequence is CSARGNRHPYEQYF. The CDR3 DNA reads TGCAGTGCTAGAGGGAACAGGCATCCCTACGAGCAGTACTTC.